At least ten counts were recorded for the clone carrying this T cell receptor beta chain. The antigen remains unidentified. This specimen belongs to a study of naive and memory T cell subsets. General observations from the study: Naive repertoires, especially CD8, held a few larger clonotypes, possibly memory cells re-expressing CD45RA. From naive to CM, EM and EMRA, diversity decreased and Gini increased. Over 85% of naive TCR sequences appeared only once, unlike memory subsets.

Cells stained for CD3, CD4, CD8, CD45RA, CD27 and viability were sorted into four CD45RA/CD27 subsets. Two oligonucleotides, mixed equimolar, formed the beta constant-region primer covering TRBC1 and TRBC2. Four rounds of PCR amplified the ligated cDNA using nested alpha and beta constant-region primers plus SP2. One entry per CDR3 protein results from TCRdb running MiXCR on the UMI-ligation and nested PCR reads. The sample has tens of thousands of distinct CDR3 sequences, 9% to 9.5% seen once; the top ten hold 1.2%. The sample taken for sequencing was naive CD8+ T cells from blood. The sequence derives from a human donor in good health.

The CDR3 DNA reads TGCAGTGCTAGAGTCCGGGACAGGGAATACAATGAGCAGTTCTTC. It is translated as CSARVRDREYNEQFF. The rearrangement uses TRBV20-1 and TRBJ2-1, with 9 positions matching TRBD1. V was clipped by 1 base and J by 4 bases; unmatched bases: 5. This CDR3 has 15 residues. The germline V gene has CDR1 DFQATT and CDR2 SNEGSKA (reference sequence).